The 13 T cell receptor beta chains reported below all come from one sample, sequenced in a study of naive and memory T cell subsets. A UMI-containing oligonucleotide was joined by 3' ligation to the TCR cDNA template. The SP2 primer and nested alpha and beta constant region primers amplified ligated cDNA in four rounds. TCRdb re-called the 5' RACE reads with MiXCR, one entry per CDR3 protein. This table has more than 45,000 distinct CDR3 sequences, more than 7% appearing once. These receptors originate from a male donor in good health.

The chain couples TRBV7-2 to TRBJ2-6; the D is unclear. Trimming took off 5 bases at V and 9 bases at J, with 11 bases between the two ends. The CDR3 has 13 amino acids. Germline V gene data show CDR1 as SGHTA and CDR2 as FQGNSA. The CDR3 nucleotides are TGTGCCAGCAGCCCAAAGATCCGCAACGTCCTGACTTTC. Amino acids: CASSPKIRNVLTF.

This clonotype was observed at least ten times. This chain connects TRBV6-1 to TRBJ1-6; D is undetermined. Trimming took 2 bases from V and 10 from J, leaving 15 bases between them. This CDR3 is built from 15 residues. Germline loops: CDR1 MNHNS, CDR2 SASEGT. CDR3: CASSESGRLGSPLHF. CDR3 nucleotides: TGTGCCAGCAGTGAATCTGGACGTCTGGGGTCACCCCTCCACTTT.

The genes are TRBV7-2 and TRBJ2-7, with 11 bases aligning to TRBD2. The germline V gene has CDR1 SGHTA and CDR2 FQGNSA. With 4 bases clipped from V and 3 bases from J, the junction kept 5 bases outside the gene matches. The CDR3 length is 15 residues. The CDR3 nucleotides are TGTGCCAGCAGCTACACCGGGACTAGCGGCTACGAGCAGTACTTC. This sequence encodes CASSYTGTSGYEQYF.

The sample holds a few counts of this clonotype. V gene TRBV12-3 or TRBV12-4 combines with J gene TRBJ2-1; D uncertain. Trimming removed 2 bases at V and 2 bases at J, with 7 bases between. CDR3 length: 14 amino acids. This CDR3 is CASSLPITYNEQFF. The DNA of the CDR3 is TGTGCCAGCAGTTTACCAATCACCTACAATGAGCAGTTCTTC.

This clonotype was observed a few times. The CDR3 DNA follows: TGTGCCAGCAGCTTGGTAGCGGGAGGACTGGGAGAGACCCAGTACTTC. Protein: CASSLVAGGLGETQYF. The V and J genes are TRBV7-6 and TRBJ2-5, with 10 bases identical to TRBD2. The CDR3 spans 16 residues. The V gene's germline CDR1 is SGHVS and CDR2 FNYEAQ. The ends lost 3 bases at V and 4 bases at J; junction bases unmatched: 8.

This clonotype was picked up many times. The genes are TRBV27 and TRBJ2-1; 7 nucleotides align to TRBD1. CDR1 and CDR2 (germline): MNHEY, SMNVEV (reference sequence). CDR3 length equals 19 residues. Trimming removed 0 bases from V and 3 bases from J; junction bases left unmatched: 14. CDR3: CASSLSVGYQGVVYNEQFF. In DNA form, the CDR3 reads TGTGCCAGCAGTTTATCGGTAGGCTATCAGGGGGTGGTCTACAATGAGCAGTTCTTC.

This chain links TRBV5-5 with TRBJ2-3; a weak D match, TRBD2 (6 bases). Trimming took 4 bases from V and 1 from J, leaving 13 bases between them. The CDR3 consists of 15 residues. Per the germline V gene, CDR1 is SGHKS and CDR2 is YYEKEE (reference sequence). The CDR3 sequence: CASSPSGWGTDTQYF. Here the CDR3 DNA reads TGTGCCAGCAGCCCGAGCGGGTGGGGCACAGATACGCAGTATTTT.

This clonotype was observed a handful of times. In nucleotides, the CDR3 is TGTGCCAGCCTCGAGGCGGAGAGCTCCTACGAGCAGTACTTC. This gives the protein CASLEAESSYEQYF. V and J are TRBV2 and TRBJ2-7; D is uncertain. The CDR3 covers 14 residues. Germline V gene sequence: CDR1 SNHLY, CDR2 FYNNEI. The germline V and J ends were trimmed by 8 bases and 0 bases, with 14 bases remaining between them.

This clonotype was observed a few times. The V and J genes are TRBV18 and TRBJ2-7, with D perhaps matching TRBD1 (5 bases). This CDR3 has 14 amino acids. Germline V gene sequence: CDR1 KGHSH, CDR2 LQKENI. V lost 6 bases to trimming and J lost 2 bases, with 14 bases between them. CDR3 residues: CASSPQTETYEQYF. In DNA form, the CDR3 reads TGTGCCAGCTCCCCTCAGACAGAAACCTACGAGCAGTACTTC.

A few counts support this clonotype. This rearrangement joins TRBV20-1 to TRBJ2-1; 8 bases fit TRBD2. Germline V lookup: CDR1 DFQATT, CDR2 SNEGSKA (reference sequence). The CDR3 has 15 amino acids. J was trimmed by 0 bases and V by 6 bases; bases with no gene match: 7. The CDR3 region is CSARPGGSSYNEQFF. The CDR3 DNA is TGCAGTGCCCGACCGGGGGGGAGCTCCTACAATGAGCAGTTCTTC.

This clonotype appeared many times. The rearrangement uses TRBV10-2 and TRBJ1-5; D gene uncertain. Trimming removed 3 bases from V and 5 bases from J, with 11 bases in between. The CDR3 runs 14 residues. Germline V lookup: CDR1 WSHSY, CDR2 SAAADI. In nucleotides, the CDR3 is TGCGCCAGCAGTGACCCGATGAGTGATCAGCCCCAGCATTTT. This gives the protein CASSDPMSDQPQHF.

This clonotype has only a few counts. This chain connects TRBV18 to TRBJ2-5; perhaps TRBD2 as D (6 bases). Germline CDR1 is KGHSH and CDR2 is LQKENI. The CDR3 sequence is 13 residues long. Trimming stripped 3 bases from V and 1 base from J, with 6 bases between. CDR3 amino acids: CASSPGGQETQYF. CDR3 nucleotide sequence: TGTGCCAGCTCACCGGGGGGCCAAGAGACCCAGTACTTC.

This clonotype was observed at least ten times. The chain carries TRBV3-1 and TRBJ2-3; possible D gene TRBD1, 6 bases. The CDR3 loop spans 14 amino acids. V was cut by 4 bases and J by 1 base, with 9 bases left in between. From germline, CDR1 is LGHDT and CDR2 YNNKEL (reference sequence). The CDR3 nucleotides are TGTGCCAGCAGCCGACGGACAGGCACAGATACGCAGTATTTT. As protein: CASSRRTGTDTQYF.